This T cell receptor (beta chain) was sequenced during a study of OX40 agonist ivuxolimab in advanced cancers. The germline gives CDR1 MDHEN, CDR2 SYDVKM. Trimming pared 6 bases from V and 4 bases from J, leaving 6 bases between. The CDR3 covers 12 residues. Study observations and caveats: Blood T cells, both CD4+ and CD8+, expanded clonally by week 6 at 0.1 to 3.0 mg/kg.

Repertoires were generated with immunoSEQ multiplex PCR, while TCRdb's copy carries only in-frame clones and drops some. The table includes tens of thousands of clones, more than 75% detected once. Turning to this clone: Its antigen is not known.

This material consisted of CD4+ or CD8+ T cells sorted from blood, taken in a trial of the OX40 agonist ivuxolimab. The J gene is TRBJ1-4, the V gene TRBV28; D gene unclear. The receptor was isolated from an adult with an advanced solid tumor such as melanoma, head and neck, liver or kidney cancer. The DNA of the CDR3 is TGTGCCAGCAGCCCGCTTAATGAAAAACTGTTTTTT. Its translation is CASSPLNEKLFF. The whole variable domain, remainder taken from reference TRBV28 and TRBJ1-4, is DVKVTQSSRYLVKRTGEKVFLECVQDMDHENMFWYRQDPGLGLRLIYFSYDVKMKEKGDIPEGYSVSREKKERFSLILESASTNQTSMYLCASSPLNEKLFFGSGTQLSVL.